This TCR beta chain was identified during a study of cytomegalovirus exposure and HLA in healthy donors. Findings and limits, study-wide: The study flagged around 150 TCR beta chains as cytomegalovirus-associated. Rare sequences made up most TCRs, while some public TCRs were found in many donors.

The donors were in the roughly 120-subject validation cohort, distinct from the roughly 600-subject first cohort. With 3 bases clipped from V and 0 bases from J, the junction kept 5 bases outside the gene matches. The CDR3 sequence is 16 residues long. Per germline, CDR1 MDHEN and CDR2 SYDVKM. Note on this clone: Its antigen is undetermined.

Assay: immunoSEQ multiplex PCR; the TCRdb copy retains only in-frame clones and omits some. The sample yields 71,000 or so clones, 94% seen once. The source is a woman under 30 in good health and CMV-seronegative. Input material: PBMCs. This sequence joins TRBV28 and TRBJ2-1, with 7 bases that match TRBD1. The CDR3 protein is CASSLGDSFSYNEQFF. The CDR3 DNA reads as TGTGCCAGCAGTTTGGGGGACAGTTTCTCCTACAATGAGCAGTTCTTC.